These T cell receptor beta chains were read from a single sample in a study of blood T cell repertoires in COVID-19. The method was immunoSEQ multiplex PCR; TCRdb's version includes in-frame clones alone and lacks a portion of them. The sample includes 87,000 or so clones, approximately 88% seen only once; the top ten take around 10%. Sequencing input: peripheral blood. The receptors here all came from a man of 80 years or more with acute or convalescent COVID-19. Both conserved end residues are part of each CDR3. D genes are given only for firm matches.

TRBV28 | TRBD2 | CASSPSGRDEQYF
TRBV19 | TRBD1 | CASSIATGGLYGYTF
TRBV5-6 | - | CASSLGGGSSNQPQHF
TRBV4-3 | TRBD2 | CASSQRHHSGTNTGELFF
TRBV5-1 | - | CASSSAGFGDSGYTF
TRBV5-1 | - | CASRVLQGRTDTQYF
TRBV5-1 | - | CASSLALGRDTEAFF
TRBV6-5 | TRBD1 | CAARRPDRDVQTQYF
TRBV13 | - | CASSLREVTDTQYF
TRBV19 | TRBD1 | CASSSTGGKNQPQHF
TRBV18 | - | CASSPSVNTGELFF
TRBV19 | - | CASSRSDTGELFF
TRBV12-3/TRBV12-4 | TRBD2 | CASSLRGKNIQYF
TRBV12-3/TRBV12-4 | TRBD1 | CASKKTGATEAFF
TRBV3-1/TRBV3-2 | - | CASSQEGGSPLHF
TRBV10-3 | TRBD2 | CAISESGASGRGLVGEQYF
TRBV24-1 | TRBD2 | CATSDSAGGGLHTGELFF
TRBV5-6 | - | CASSWGLGGARNEQFF
TRBV24-1 | TRBD2 | CATRDTSGPANTGELFF
TRBV18 | TRBD1 | CASSPPRGQGIYNEQFF
TRBV3-1/TRBV3-2 | TRBD1 | CASSPTLLGRGSIGYTF
TRBV5-1 | TRBD2 | CASSSQRGANTGELFF
TRBV11-1 | - | CASSLGEVYEQYF
TRBV30 | TRBD1 | CAWSALDRGRGNEQFF
TRBV5-1 | - | CASSSIDSETGGYTF
TRBV27 | TRBD1 | CASRSPGGQGAGEQYF
TRBV28 | TRBD2 | CASSLSGNPGTGELFF
TRBV24-1 | TRBD1 | CATSVTGGSYEQYF
TRBV28 | - | CASGRNQPQHF
TRBV20-1 | TRBD2 | CSASGGYEQFF
TRBV27 | - | CASSHADRNTEAFF
TRBV7-3 | - | CASSLASSSYNEQFF
TRBV6-5 | - | CASSYSGPAGYNEQFF
TRBV2 | TRBD1 | CASSPGQGYQPQHF
TRBV5-1 | TRBD1 | CASSRGQGPYGYTF
TRBV4-1 | - | CASSQGSDSHTEAFF
TRBV3-1/TRBV3-2 | TRBD1 | CASSPGQAANQPQHF
TRBV7-9 | TRBD2 | CASSLDGTSGTEQFF
TRBV29-1 | TRBD1 | CSGGTDYGYTF